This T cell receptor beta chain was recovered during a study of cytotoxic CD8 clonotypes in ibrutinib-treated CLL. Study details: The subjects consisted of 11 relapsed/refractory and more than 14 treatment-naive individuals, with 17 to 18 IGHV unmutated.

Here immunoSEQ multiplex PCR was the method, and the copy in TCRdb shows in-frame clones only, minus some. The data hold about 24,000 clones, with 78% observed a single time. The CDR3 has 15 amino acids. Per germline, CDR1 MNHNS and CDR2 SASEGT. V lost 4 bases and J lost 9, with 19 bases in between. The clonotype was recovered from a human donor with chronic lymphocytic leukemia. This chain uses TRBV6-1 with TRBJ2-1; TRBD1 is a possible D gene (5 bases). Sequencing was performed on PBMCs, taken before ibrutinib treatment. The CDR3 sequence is CASSAPGLSAFEQFF. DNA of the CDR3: TGTGCCAGCAGTGCCCCAGGGCTCAGCGCGTTTGAGCAGTTCTTC.